Shown below are 26 T cell receptor beta chains from a single sample sequenced in a study of blood T cell repertoires in COVID-19. Repertoires were generated with immunoSEQ multiplex PCR, while TCRdb's copy carries only in-frame clones and drops some. The sample comprises hundreds of thousands of clones, around 83% of which are singletons, and roughly 10% rests with the top ten. Sample: peripheral blood. All receptors come from a man older than 75 with acute or convalescent COVID-19.

The genes are TRBV10-1 and TRBJ2-2; TRBD1 agrees at 8 bases. The CDR3 runs to 21 residues. Germline loops: CDR1 WNHNN, CDR2 SYGVQD (reference sequence). J gave up 6 bases and V 6 bases, and 27 bases lay outside the gene matches. DNA of the CDR3: TGCGCCAGCAGCGATAAACCTCATGAGGTTGCCGGGACAGGATTCCCCGGGGAGCTGTTTTTT. Its translation is CASSDKPHEVAGTGFPGELFF.

The chain uses TRBV12-5 and TRBJ1-3; D unresolved. This CDR3 is built from 12 residues. The germline gives CDR1 LGHNT, CDR2 FRNRAP. Trimming left V 2 bases short and J 9 bases short, with 8 bases between. The CDR3 loop is CASGLHIATIYF. CDR3 sequence (DNA): TGTGCTAGTGGTTTGCACATTGCCACCATATATTTT.

This clone appeared a few times. The rearrangement links TRBV19 to TRBJ2-5, with TRBD2 matching over 7 bases. V shed 2 bases and J 5 bases; nucleotides not matched to a gene: 14. The CDR3 has 17 amino acids. The germline CDR1 and CDR2 sequences are LNHDA and SQIVND (reference sequence). The CDR3 loop reads CASSIRPRGGRAETQYF. The CDR3 DNA sequence: TGTGCCAGTAGTATACGTCCCCGCGGAGGGAGGGCGGAGACCCAGTACTTC.

This clone appeared a few times. The V gene is TRBV2, the J gene TRBJ1-2; 9 nucleotides match TRBD1. The CDR3 has 13 residues. In germline, CDR1 is SNHLY, CDR2 FYNNEI. The trim removed 5 bases at V and 5 bases at J, leaving 3 bases unmatched. The CDR3 loop reads CASSPGTGYGYTF. CDR3 coding DNA: TGTGCCAGCAGTCCCGGGACAGGGTATGGCTACACCTTC.

The V call is TRBV7-6, the J call TRBJ2-2; the match to TRBD2 covers 8 bases. V lost 5 bases, J lost 3 bases, and 5 bases stayed unmatched. This CDR3 has 15 residues. Germline V gives CDR1 SGHVS, CDR2 FNYEAQ. CDR3 in DNA: TGTGCCAGCAGCCTTACTAGCGGACACACCGGGGAGCTGTTTTTT. Encoded protein: CASSLTSGHTGELFF.

The genes are TRBV19 and TRBJ2-2; TRBD1 matches 9 bases. This CDR3 has 15 residues. Trimming removed 7 bases from V and 1 base from J; junction bases left unmatched: 4. In germline, CDR1 is LNHDA, CDR2 SQIVND (reference sequence). DNA for the CDR3: TGTGCCAGTATACGGGACAGGGTGAACACCGGGGAGCTGTTTTTT. It translates to CASIRDRVNTGELFF.

Of note for this clone: Distinct nucleotide sequences in the sample also encode this CDR3. The chain combines TRBV7-2 with TRBJ1-2, with TRBD1 identical over 8 bases. Germline trimming cut 3 bases from V and 8 bases from J; bases unmatched to any gene: 11. CDR3 length: 15 amino acids. In germline, CDR1 is SGHTA, CDR2 FQGNSA. CDR3 DNA sequence: TGTGCCAGCAGCTTGTCACAGGGGGAACTATACGGCTACACCTTC. Protein: CASSLSQGELYGYTF.

The chain uses TRBV11-2 and TRBJ1-1; tentative D call: TRBD1 (6 bases). Germline CDR1 is SGHAT and CDR2 is FQNNGV. This CDR3 is 15 amino acids long. Trimming left V 4 bases short and J 5 bases short, with 17 bases between. For the CDR3, the DNA is TGTGCCAGCAGCTGGGGCGGTCAGGGGATTACTGAAGCTTTCTTT. Translation: CASSWGGQGITEAFF. Complete variable domain (other parts from reference TRBV11-2 and TRBJ1-1): EAGVAQSPRYKIIEKRQSVAFWCNPISGHATLYWYQQILGQGPKLLIQFQNNGVVDDSQLPKDRFSAERLKGVDSTLKIQPAKLEDSAVYLCASSWGGQGITEAFFGQGTRLTVV.

The V and J genes are TRBV14 and TRBJ2-5; no clear D. The V gene lost 4 bases and the J gene lost 5 bases, with 11 bases spanning the gap. CDR1 is SGHDN, CDR2 FVKESK, per germline. The CDR3 totals 13 residues. This CDR3 is CASSPRRLETQYF. CDR3 sequence (DNA): TGTGCCAGCAGCCCCCGCAGGTTGGAGACCCAGTACTTC.

This chain connects TRBV11-2 to TRBJ2-7; maybe TRBD1 (5 bases). Germline-derived CDR1 and CDR2 are SGHAT and FQNNGV. The CDR3 is 13 amino acids. V was pared by 3 bases and J by 6 bases, with 12 bases between. This chain's CDR3 is CASSFGRAVEQYF. In DNA form, the CDR3 reads TGTGCCAGCAGCTTCGGCAGGGCGGTCGAGCAGTACTTC.

The chain employs TRBV4-1 and TRBJ2-7; 11 bases are a match to TRBD1. CDR3 length: 15 residues. The V gene's germline CDR1 is MGHRA and CDR2 YSYEKL. After removal of 4 bases from V and 5 bases from J, the junction contained 7 bases not matched to a gene. CDR3 residues: CASSPMDRGHHEQYF. DNA for the CDR3: TGCGCCAGCAGCCCCATGGACAGGGGGCATCACGAGCAGTACTTC.

The chain employs TRBV7-8 and TRBJ1-4, with TRBD1 identical over 8 bases. The V segment lost 10 bases and the J segment 11 bases; nucleotides outside the gene matches: 12. The CDR3 is 13 residues long. Germline-derived CDR1 and CDR2 are SGHVS and FQNEAQ. CDR3 sequence (DNA): TGTGCCACCAGTAAGAGGACAGGGTTTAAACTGTTTTTT. Translation: CATSKRTGFKLFF.

V gene TRBV7-2 combines with J gene TRBJ2-1, with TRBD1 identical over 11 bases. The J segment lost 5 bases and the V segment lost 6 bases, leaving 6 bases of the junction unmatched. Germline values: CDR1 SGHTA, CDR2 FQGNSA. The CDR3 is 15 residues long. CDR3 sequence (DNA): TGTGCCAGCAGGCGGACAGGGGGCTGGAACAATGAGCAGTTCTTC. Protein product: CASRRTGGWNNEQFF.

The chain is built from TRBV6-1 and TRBJ2-1; 7 bases fit TRBD2. This CDR3 spans 14 amino acids. The V gene end was trimmed by 2 bases and the J gene end by 4 bases; junction bases not matched to a gene: 2. CDR1 MNHNS and CDR2 SASEGT come from the germline V gene. The chain's CDR3 is CASSELAAYNEQFF. The CDR3 bases are TGTGCCAGCAGTGAACTAGCGGCTTACAATGAGCAGTTCTTC.

A single count supports this clone. The genes are TRBV18 and TRBJ1-3; maybe TRBD1 (5 bases). The V gene's germline CDR1 is KGHSH and CDR2 LQKENI. V was clipped by 3 bases and J by 0 bases, with 9 bases between them. This CDR3 comprises 15 residues. This CDR3 reads CASSPDSVSGNTIYF. In nucleotides, the CDR3 is TGTGCCAGCTCACCCGACAGTGTCTCTGGAAACACCATATATTTT.

This chain uses TRBV11-3 with TRBJ1-1; no clear D gene. The germline gives CDR1 SGHNT, CDR2 YENEEA. V was trimmed by 5 bases and J by 1 base, leaving 8 bases between them. The CDR3 loop spans 13 amino acids. CDR3 sequence: CASSHRQNTEAFF. The CDR3 nucleotides read TGTGCCAGCAGCCACCGACAGAACACTGAAGCTTTCTTT.

This clone occurred a few times. This rearrangement joins TRBV2 to TRBJ1-5; 9 bases map to TRBD1. This CDR3 comprises 15 residues. Looked up from germline, CDR1 is SNHLY and CDR2 is FYNNEI. V lost 6 bases, J lost 2 bases, and 5 bases stayed unmatched. CDR3 protein: CASSLRTGGNQPQHF. For the CDR3, the DNA is TGTGCCAGCAGCCTGCGGACAGGGGGCAATCAGCCCCAGCATTTT.

This chain joins TRBV27 and TRBJ1-1; TRBD1 matches 10 bases. From germline, CDR1 is MNHEY and CDR2 SMNVEV (reference sequence). The CDR3 covers 13 residues. With V trimmed by 10 bases and J by 1 base, 3 bases remained unmatched. The CDR3 loop is CATRDRGNTEAFF. In DNA, the CDR3 is TGTGCCACCCGGGACAGGGGGAACACTGAAGCTTTCTTT.

V and J are TRBV7-4 and TRBJ1-5; D possibly corresponds to TRBD1 (6 bases). Germline CDR1 and CDR2: SGHVT and SQSDAQ. Trimming took 5 bases from V and 0 from J, leaving 14 bases between them. The CDR3 loop spans 16 amino acids. As DNA, the CDR3 is TGTGCCAGCAGCCGACTGATCAGGGGTAGCAATCAGCCCCAGCATTTT. It codes for CASSRLIRGSNQPQHF.

The chain couples TRBV10-3 to TRBJ2-2, with D possibly TRBD1 on 5 matching bases. The CDR3 totals 14 residues. Germline-derived CDR1 and CDR2 are ENHRY and SYGVKD. The V end was cut by 5 bases, the J end by 3 bases, with 10 bases between. The CDR3 here is CAISKDSYTGELFF. CDR3 bases: TGTGCCATCAGTAAAGACAGCTACACCGGGGAGCTGTTTTTT.

This rearrangement joins TRBV19 to TRBJ1-6, with TRBD1 matching over 7 bases. This CDR3 contains 14 residues. V dropped 3 bases and J dropped 8; count of bases not matched to a gene: 4. Germline CDR1 is LNHDA and CDR2 is SQIVND (reference sequence). CDR3 protein: CASSIWDSYSPLHF. As DNA, the CDR3 is TGTGCCAGTAGTATTTGGGACAGCTATTCACCCCTCCACTTT.

The chain employs TRBV5-5 and TRBJ2-7; TRBD1 is a possible D gene (5 bases). V lost 0 bases, J lost 0 bases, and 10 bases lay in between. There are 15 residues in the CDR3. The V gene's germline CDR1 is SGHKS and CDR2 YYEKEE (reference sequence). The CDR3 sequence is CASSLAGQGSYEQYF. CDR3 DNA: TGTGCCAGCAGCTTGGCCGGTCAGGGCTCCTACGAGCAGTACTTC.

This clone was found once. This chain links TRBV6-6 with TRBJ2-5; D might be TRBD2 (5 bases). Trimming cost V 2 bases and J 5 bases, with 12 bases left between them. This CDR3 spans 14 amino acids. Germline V lookup: CDR1 MNHNY, CDR2 SVGAGI (reference sequence). The chain's CDR3 is CASSYLDSAETQYF. The CDR3 DNA reads TGTGCCAGCAGTTACCTGGACTCAGCCGAGACCCAGTACTTC.

V gene TRBV29-1 combines with J gene TRBJ2-1; no reliable D call. The germline V gene has CDR1 SQVTM and CDR2 ANQGSEA. The CDR3 totals 15 residues. The germline V and J ends were trimmed by 1 base and 5 bases, with 15 bases remaining between them. CDR3 nucleotide sequence: TGCAGCGTTGAAGGGGCAACAACAGCAGACAATGAGCAGTTCTTC. It translates to CSVEGATTADNEQFF.

The chain joins TRBV18 to TRBJ2-3; TRBD1 aligns across 7 bases. The CDR3 extends over 15 amino acids. Trimming cost V 1 base and J 3 bases; bases outside gene matches: 4. Germline CDR1 is KGHSH and CDR2 is LQKENI. This CDR3 reads CASSPRDSKTDTQYF. CDR3 in DNA: TGTGCCAGCTCACCACGGGACAGTAAGACAGATACGCAGTATTTT. The complete variable domain, with remaining parts taken from reference TRBV18 and TRBJ2-3, reads NAGVMQNPRHLVRRRGQEARLRCSPMKGHSHVYWYRQLPEEGLKFMVYLQKENIIDESGMPKERFSAEFPKEGPSILRIQQVVRGDSAAYFCASSPRDSKTDTQYFGPGTRLTVL.

The sample holds a few counts of this clone. V and J are TRBV5-5 and TRBJ2-1; 11 bases are a match to TRBD1. CDR1 SGHKS and CDR2 YYEKEE come from the germline V gene (reference sequence). The CDR3 sequence is 16 residues long. The ends lost 3 bases at V and 7 bases at J; junction bases unmatched: 9. The CDR3 here is CASSSGPGTGGNEQFF. CDR3 coding DNA: TGTGCCAGCAGCTCGGGGCCGGGGACAGGGGGTAATGAGCAGTTCTTC.